One and the same sample provided the 8 T cell receptor beta chains below, sequenced in a study of shared clonotypes between healthy human individuals. The method was immunoSEQ multiplex PCR; TCRdb's version includes in-frame clones alone and lacks a portion of them. The sample lists 1 million to 1.2 million clones; around three quarters were seen once. Material: memory CD4+ T cells from PBMCs. Documented subset: CD45RA-negative fraction. Receptor source: a man between 18 and 35 years old in good health. Some clones in this sample may be carry-over from other donors' samples.

This rearrangement joins TRBV19 to TRBJ2-6; the D is unclear. The V end was cut by 0 bases, the J end by 2 bases, with 14 bases between. The CDR3 length is 18 residues. Germline lookup yields CDR1 LNHDA and CDR2 SQIVND (reference sequence). CDR3 bases: TGTGCCAGTAGTATAGATATTGGTAGGAGTGCTGGGGCCAACGTCCTGACTTTC. Protein: CASSIDIGRSAGANVLTF. Variable domain in full (rest from reference TRBV19 and TRBJ2-6): DGGITQSPKYLFRKEGQNVTLSCEQNLNHDAMYWYRQDPGQGLRLIYYSQIVNDFQKGDIAEGYSVSREKKESFPLTVTSAQKNPTAFYLCASSIDIGRSAGANVLTFGAGSRLTVL.

The CDR3, as DNA: TGTGCCAGCATTGGGATTGGGGCGGGAGAAGAGACCCAGTACTTC. This sequence encodes CASIGIGAGEETQYF. The V gene is TRBV28, the J gene TRBJ2-5; TRBD2 aligns across 7 bases. V lost 7 bases to trimming and J lost 3 bases; unmatched junction nucleotides: 11. The CDR3 is 15 residues long. Germline values: CDR1 MDHEN, CDR2 SYDVKM.

This clone turned up a few times. The gene calls are TRBV29-1 and TRBJ1-2; 7 bases fit TRBD1. The V gene end was trimmed by 7 bases and the J gene end by 2 bases; junction bases not matched to a gene: 13. The CDR3 covers 15 residues. Per germline, CDR1 SQVTM and CDR2 ANQGSEA. This CDR3 is CSADPAAQGNYGYTF. DNA for the CDR3: TGCAGCGCTGACCCGGCGGCACAGGGGAACTATGGCTACACCTTC.

The chain links TRBV6-1 to TRBJ1-2; 8 bases fit TRBD1. Trimming cost V 7 bases and J 7 bases; bases outside gene matches: 8. The CDR3 length is 13 residues. In germline, CDR1 is MNHNS, CDR2 SASEGT. The CDR3 bases are TGTGCCAGCACCCGACCAGGGGGCCCTGGCTACACCTTC. Encoded protein: CASTRPGGPGYTF.

This clone was seen only a few times. The chain links TRBV9 to TRBJ1-1; no definite D call. Germline CDR1 reads SGDLS; CDR2 reads YYNGEE. Trimming cost V 3 bases and J 3 bases, with 9 bases left between them. The CDR3 contains 13 residues. The CDR3 loop is CASSALMDTEAFF. The CDR3 coding sequence is TGTGCCAGCAGCGCACTAATGGACACTGAAGCTTTCTTT.

As DNA, the CDR3 is TGTGCCAGCAGCCCAACCCGCGGGACCCCGTCATGGGATGAGCAGTTCTTC. Protein product: CASSPTRGTPSWDEQFF. V gene TRBV7-3 combines with J gene TRBJ2-1, with D tentatively TRBD2 (6 bases). The CDR3 has 17 residues. V shed 5 bases and J shed 8 bases, with 25 bases lying between them. Looked up from germline, CDR1 is SGHTA and CDR2 is FQGTGA.

This chain links TRBV6-5 with TRBJ2-1; tentative D call: TRBD2 (6 bases). V gave up 6 bases and J gave up 7 bases, with 10 bases separating them. Germline V gene data show CDR1 as MNHEY and CDR2 as SVGAGI. The CDR3 spans 12 residues. CDR3 sequence reads: CASSHLANEQFF. As DNA, the CDR3 is TGTGCCAGCAGCCACCTAGCGAATGAGCAGTTCTTC.

This chain joins TRBV2 and TRBJ1-1; possibly TRBD1 for D (5 bases). The CDR3 sequence is 13 residues long. Germline CDR1 and CDR2: SNHLY and FYNNEI. The V end was cut by 4 bases, the J end by 2 bases, with 8 bases between. The CDR3 loop reads CASSGQYNTEAFF. CDR3 sequence (DNA): TGTGCCAGCAGTGGACAGTACAACACTGAAGCTTTCTTT.